This paragraph reports one T cell receptor beta chain. Its target is unknown. The CDR3 covers 11 residues. CDR1 MNHEY and CDR2 SMNVEV come from the germline V gene (reference sequence). Trimming shortened V by 9 bases and J by 7 bases, and 10 bases separated the two germline ends. This sample is part of a study of cytotoxic CD8 clonotypes in ibrutinib-treated CLL. The overall study: Response samples were taken after a median of approximately 11 months on treatment, range 6 to 36. On average, each sample had approximately 260,000 productive templates and roughly 95,000 productive rearrangements. General observations from the study: Treatment left the uncommon public clonotypes either contracted or stable in frequency.

A 1 in 200,000 to 1 in 1 million T cell depth was the sequencing target. Sequenced by immunoSEQ multiplex PCR; TCRdb stores in-frame clones only, minus some. Of some 28,000 clones detected, roughly 60% appear once; the ten largest clones hold roughly 15%. J is TRBJ2-1 and V is TRBV27; the D is unclear. The TCR was taken from a human donor with chronic lymphocytic leukemia. Here the sequenced sample was PBMCs, taken before ibrutinib treatment. CDR3 bases: TGTGCCAGTAGCTTTGGAAATGAGCAGTTCTTC. Translated: CASSFGNEQFF.